This TCR beta chain was recorded in a study of neurological immune-mediated disorders. 5'RACE with 10-nucleotide random UMIs generated the cDNA. From 15-18 subjects, every sequencing run obtained over 170 million TCR-beta sequences. TCRdb independently ran MiXCR on the 5' RACE reads; one entry per CDR3 protein. The table records about 30,000 distinct CDR3 sequences, roughly an eighth of them present only once. Sample share makes this clonotype medium-sized (0.01 to 0.1%). Antigen unknown. V lost 8 bases, J lost 4 bases, and 11 bases lay in between. This CDR3 region has 13 residues. Germline lookup yields CDR1 SNHLY and CDR2 FYNNEI. Regarding the study as a whole: Multiple sclerosis patients had less TCR clonal expansion than even healthy controls, unlike HTLV-1-associated myelopathy. CDR3 amino acid sequences found in expanded clones were never shared across subjects, suggesting private repertoires in all groups.

Sequences were obtained from PBMCs. This clonotype originated in a woman aged 55 to 70 in good health. The rearrangement joins TRBV2 to TRBJ1-4; perhaps TRBD1 as D (5 bases). Here the CDR3 reads CASVGRINEKLFF. CDR3 DNA sequence: TGTGCCAGCGTGGGACGGATTAATGAAAAACTGTTTTTT.